Presented here are 18 T cell receptor beta chains from one specimen sequenced in a study of blood T cell repertoires in COVID-19. The repertoire was sequenced with immunoSEQ multiplex PCR; TCRdb's copy has only in-frame clones and lacks some. The repertoire holds fewer than 85,000 clones, with 87% as singletons. What was sequenced was peripheral blood. Receptors originate from a man aged 55 to 69 with acute or convalescent COVID-19.

This clone showed up just once. This rearrangement joins TRBV4-3 to TRBJ1-1, with a weak D call TRBD1 (6 bases). From germline, CDR1 is LGHNA and CDR2 YSLEER. This CDR3 has 14 residues. The ends were cut back, 5 bases at V and 2 bases at J, with 12 bases in the middle. CDR3 in amino acids: CASSAARGNTEAFF. CDR3 nucleotides: TGCGCCAGCAGCGCCGCCAGGGGAAACACTGAAGCTTTCTTT.

This clone was found once. The chain couples TRBV14 to TRBJ2-7, with D perhaps matching TRBD1 (5 bases). CDR3 size: 18 residues. Germline CDR1 reads SGHDN; CDR2 reads FVKESK. Trimming removed 1 base at V and 0 bases at J, with 19 bases between. In DNA form, the CDR3 reads TGTGCCAGCAGCCAAGGAAGGGCGAGAAGGACAAGCTCCTACGAGCAGTACTTC. Translated, it gives CASSQGRARRTSSYEQYF.

This chain connects TRBV2 to TRBJ1-2, with D possibly TRBD1 on 5 matching bases. This CDR3 is built from 13 residues. CDR1 and CDR2 (germline): SNHLY, FYNNEI. The germline V and J ends were trimmed by 1 base and 4 bases, with 7 bases remaining between them. The CDR3 here is CASSEGQLYGYTF. CDR3 sequence (DNA): TGTGCCAGCAGTGAAGGACAGCTCTATGGCTACACCTTC.

The chain combines TRBV11-2 with TRBJ1-2; 7 positions match TRBD1. Germline CDR1 reads SGHAT; CDR2 reads FQNNGV. The CDR3 has 15 residues. The trim removed 5 bases at V and 4 bases at J, leaving 10 bases unmatched. CDR3 sequence (DNA): TGTGCCAGCAGCACCCGCGGGACAGCGGGCTATGGCTACACCTTC. Residues: CASSTRGTAGYGYTF.

V gene TRBV28 combines with J gene TRBJ1-5; D is ambiguous. Trimming left V 5 bases short and J 7 bases short, with 18 bases between. The CDR3 totals 15 residues. CDR1 and CDR2 from the germline V gene are MDHEN and SYDVKM. CDR3 nucleotide sequence: TGTGCCAGCAGTGCATCATGGCAAACACAGCAGCCCCAGCATTTT. Encoded protein: CASSASWQTQQPQHF.

Remarks on this clone: A junction end diverges from the germline sequence, so it may reflect a read error. The genes are TRBV7-7 and TRBJ1-4; D perhaps matches TRBD1 (5 bases). The CDR3 runs 15 residues. Looked up from germline, CDR1 is SSHAT and CDR2 is FNYEAQ (reference sequence). Written as DNA, the CDR3 is TGTGCTAGCAGCTTAGCGCAGGGTATCGATGAAAAACTGTTTTTT. Its protein product is CASSLAQGIDEKLFF.

The rearrangement uses TRBV28 and TRBJ2-3; TRBD2 agrees at 14 bases. The germline V gene has CDR1 MDHEN and CDR2 SYDVKM. The CDR3 is 18 amino acids. V trimming: 3 bases; J trimming: 1 base; junction bases outside the gene matches: 6. CDR3 amino acids: CASSFPVGLAGGTDTQYF. CDR3 DNA: TGTGCCAGCAGTTTCCCCGTGGGACTAGCGGGGGGCACAGATACGCAGTATTTT.

The gene calls are TRBV7-8 and TRBJ1-1; tentative D call: TRBD1 (6 bases). V gave up 7 bases and J gave up 0 bases, with 9 bases separating them. Germline values: CDR1 SGHVS, CDR2 FQNEAQ. The CDR3 extends over 13 amino acids. The CDR3, as DNA: TGTGCCAGCATCCAGGGGTTGAACACTGAAGCTTTCTTT. Its translation is CASIQGLNTEAFF.

V is TRBV6-2 or TRBV6-3 and J is TRBJ1-1, with 8 bases matching TRBD1. The CDR3 totals 14 residues. J lost 5 bases, V lost 6 bases, and 8 bases had no gene match. Germline CDR1 reads MNHEY; CDR2 reads SVGEGT. Here the CDR3 DNA reads TGTGCCAGCAGCAAAACAGGGGGAGGAACTGAAGCTTTCTTT. It encodes CASSKTGGGTEAFF.

The chain uses TRBV6-5 and TRBJ1-1; the match to TRBD1 covers 9 bases. The CDR3 loop spans 15 amino acids. V lost 2 bases and J lost 2; bases outside the gene matches: 3. Germline lookup yields CDR1 MNHEY and CDR2 SVGAGI. The CDR3 DNA reads TGTGCCAGCAGTTACGGGACAGGGTTAAACACTGAAGCTTTCTTT. This translates into CASSYGTGLNTEAFF.

This chain links TRBV6-6 with TRBJ2-7; TRBD1 is a possible D gene (6 bases). V lost 8 bases to trimming and J lost 4 bases, with 12 bases between them. CDR1 is MNHNY and CDR2 is SVGAGI in the germline V gene (reference sequence). The CDR3 totals 12 residues. The CDR3: CASGGQSYEQYF. CDR3 in DNA: TGTGCCAGCGGTGGACAGAGTTACGAGCAGTACTTC.

The chain couples TRBV6-2 or TRBV6-3 to TRBJ1-2; 7 bases map to TRBD1. J was trimmed by 4 bases and V by 5 bases; bases with no gene match: 7. Germline V gene lookup returns CDR1 MNHEY and CDR2 SVGEGT. This CDR3 has 14 amino acids. For the CDR3, the DNA is TGTGCCAGCAGTCCCGGGACAGCGGCCTATGGCTACACCTTC. Encoded protein: CASSPGTAAYGYTF.

The rearrangement uses TRBV24-1 and TRBJ1-5; D gene ambiguous. Trimming cost V 10 bases and J 2 bases, with 38 bases left between them. The CDR3 is 22 amino acids. Per the germline V gene, CDR1 is KGHDR and CDR2 is SFDVKD. CDR3 residues: CATPRNRRCATRAALRNQPQHF. CDR3 DNA sequence: TGTGCCACTCCAAGGAATAGAAGATGTGCCACAAGAGCGGCACTTCGCAATCAGCCCCAGCATTTT.

This clone has just a few counts. V is TRBV2 and J is TRBJ2-7; TRBD1 agrees at 9 bases. Germline loops: CDR1 SNHLY, CDR2 FYNNEI. This CDR3 is built from 14 residues. V shed 3 bases, J shed 4 bases, and the junction held 4 bases outside the gene matches. The CDR3 reads CASSEGTGFYEQYF. CDR3 DNA sequence: TGTGCCAGCAGTGAGGGGACAGGGTTTTACGAGCAGTACTTC.

V usage is TRBV15 and J usage is TRBJ1-1; D might be TRBD1 (5 bases). V lost 1 base to trimming and J lost 2 bases, with 14 bases between them. Germline values: CDR1 LNHNV, CDR2 YYDKDF (reference sequence). The CDR3 is made up of 16 amino acids. Here the CDR3 DNA reads TGTGCCACCAGCAGAGTTGTTAGCAGGGTCAACACTGAAGCTTTCTTT. Residues: CATSRVVSRVNTEAFF. Supplemented by reference TRBV15 and TRBJ1-1, the full variable domain reads DAMVIQNPRYQVTQFGKPVTLSCSQTLNHNVMYWYQQKSSQAPKLLFHYYDKDFNNEADTPDNFQSRRPNTSFCFLDIRSPGLGDTAMYLCATSRVVSRVNTEAFFGQGTRLTVV.

The chain has TRBV5-1 and TRBJ2-1; perhaps TRBD2 as D (6 bases). This CDR3 is built from 12 residues. V lost 0 bases to trimming and J lost 10 bases, with 8 bases between them. Germline assignment: CDR1 SGHRS and CDR2 YFSETQ. The CDR3 DNA is TGCGCCAGCAGCTTGGATCGGGGGGAGCAGTTCTTC. This sequence encodes CASSLDRGEQFF.

V usage is TRBV6-4 and J usage is TRBJ2-7; D is unresolved. Germline CDR1 and CDR2: MRHNA and SNTAGT. The V gene lost 3 bases and the J gene lost 0 bases, with 9 bases spanning the gap. CDR3 size: 14 residues. The CDR3 coding sequence is TGTGCCAGCAGTGAAACAGTGAGCTCCTACGAGCAGTACTTC. Its protein product is CASSETVSSYEQYF.

The chain recombines TRBV5-6 with TRBJ2-3; TRBD2 matches 8 bases. Germline trimming cut 0 bases from V and 4 bases from J; bases unmatched to any gene: 1. Germline CDR1 reads SGHDT; CDR2 reads YYEEEE. The CDR3 totals 14 residues. CDR3 residues: CASSLVGGADTQYF. CDR3 nucleotide sequence: TGTGCCAGCAGCTTGGTCGGGGGGGCAGATACGCAGTATTTT.